A selection of T cell receptor beta chains follows, all from one sample in a study of shared clonotypes between healthy human individuals. Clones were sequenced by immunoSEQ multiplex PCR, and TCRdb holds only the in-frame ones, with some missing. The repertoire has 1.4 million or so clones, around 98.5% of them found once; the top ten carry under 0.45%. The sequenced material came from naive CD4+ T cells sorted from blood. These receptors originate from a man aged 25 to 40 in good health. The conserved cysteine and the conserved F or W are not part of the CDR3 here. Fields, in order: J gene, V gene, CDR3 protein.

TRBJ2-1 TRBV29-1 SVVSTSGRVDEQF
TRBJ1-1 TRBV28 ASFRQGRTEAF
TRBJ2-1 TRBV11-1 ASSLMKGISYNEQF
TRBJ1-5 TRBV7-8 ASSLARYSNQPQH
TRBJ2-4 TRBV11-2 ASSPPVGLGTKNIQY
TRBJ2-3 TRBV5-4 ASSPVLSTDTQY
TRBJ2-5 TRBV14 ASSQENRAGQETQY
TRBJ2-2 TRBV7-9 ASSFGPNTGELF
TRBJ1-4 TRBV6-5 ASSWDGPANEKLF
TRBJ2-1 TRBV9 ASSEELAGYNEQF
TRBJ2-2 TRBV9 ASSVIAGALGELF
TRBJ2-2 TRBV27 ASSSRWEVGTGELF
TRBJ2-1 TRBV5-1 ASNRWATYNEQF
TRBJ2-3 TRBV5-1 ASTEQNTQY
TRBJ1-4 TRBV4-1 ASQQPGNEKLF
TRBJ2-3 TRBV9 ASSVGPDTQY
TRBJ1-5 TRBV28 ASSGFSGSNQPQH
TRBJ1-2 TRBV28 ASRTPKGTGARGYT
TRBJ2-7 TRBV18 ASSPGRDPYEQY
TRBJ1-2 TRBV28 ASRGGVNYGYT
TRBJ2-3 TRBV7-2 ASSLGAADTQY
TRBJ2-1 TRBV6-1 ASSEGPNSYNEQF
TRBJ2-5 TRBV5-1 ASSSEVLETQY
TRBJ2-1 TRBV5-4 ASSLPPHTPDEQF
TRBJ1-4 TRBV5-1 ASTKQGVLGEKLF
TRBJ1-1 TRBV2 ASRNDKNTEAF
TRBJ2-7 TRBV7-9 ASSLGSRYEQY
TRBJ2-7 TRBV5-4 ASSYAETYEQY
TRBJ2-1 TRBV5-1 ASSLSSGSSYNEQF
TRBJ2-2 TRBV25-1 ASSMAGVVAGGELF
TRBJ2-5 TRBV7-2 ASSSTRGGPETQY
TRBJ2-6 TRBV19 ATQGSGANVLT
TRBJ2-7 TRBV2 ASGGTESYEQY
TRBJ1-2 TRBV6-6 ASKEKVST
TRBJ2-2 TRBV6-4 ASSDWAGELF
TRBJ2-1 TRBV19 ASSISAGIYNEQF